The 3 T cell receptor beta chains presented below share a single source sample, sequenced in a study of technical replicates of blood from a handful of donors. This table comes from immunoSEQ multiplex PCR, and its TCRdb copy is limited to in-frame clones, with some not included. The data contain approximately 58,000 clones, approximately 86% of them singletons. Sequenced: PBMCs. The source of these receptors is a human donor in good health. Some clones in this sample may be carry-over from other donors' samples.

This clone is a singleton in its sample. The chain is built from TRBV10-3 and TRBJ2-7, with 7 bases aligning to TRBD1. Germline lookup yields CDR1 ENHRY and CDR2 SYGVKD. With 5 bases clipped from V and 0 bases from J, the junction kept 4 bases outside the gene matches. The CDR3 spans 14 residues. CDR3 sequence reads: CAISPRGSSYEQYF. CDR3 coding DNA: TGTGCCATCAGTCCCAGGGGGAGCTCCTACGAGCAGTACTTC.

This sequence joins TRBV5-1 and TRBJ2-7; TRBD1 is a possible D gene (5 bases). With 1 base removed from V and 6 bases from J, the gap between germline ends came to 20 bases. This CDR3 has 16 residues. In germline, CDR1 is SGHRS, CDR2 YFSETQ. This CDR3 reads CASSLKRTPLVSEQYF. The CDR3 DNA reads TGCGCCAGCAGCTTGAAACGGACACCGTTGGTCTCCGAGCAGTACTTC.

This clone was detected only once. The V and J genes are TRBV4-1 and TRBJ2-4, with a weak D call TRBD1 (6 bases). In germline, CDR1 is MGHRA, CDR2 YSYEKL. Trimming removed 1 base at V and 0 bases at J, with 16 bases between. The length of the CDR3 is 18 residues. The CDR3 bases are TGCGCCAGCAGCCAAGTGAACGCCTGGGGGCTAGCCAAAAACATTCAGTACTTC. Residues: CASSQVNAWGLAKNIQYF.